The 23 T cell receptor beta chains reported below all come from one sample, sequenced in a study of identical twins. TCRdb re-analysed the 5' RACE reads in MiXCR, keeping a single row per CDR3 protein. The table shows approximately 190,000 distinct CDR3 sequences, with 15% to 20% occurring only once. A further study also used this sample, focusing on T cells expressing NK-cell markers.

The sample consisted of CD8+ T cells sorted from blood. The receptors come from a woman between 18 and 30 years old in good health.

The chain recombines TRBV11-2 with TRBJ2-3, with D tentatively TRBD1 (5 bases). V lost 2 bases to trimming and J lost 5 bases, with 26 bases between them. In germline, CDR1 is SGHAT, CDR2 FQNNGV. This CDR3 comprises 19 residues. For the CDR3, the DNA is TGTGCCAGCAGCTTACTCCAAAACACGTGGACACAGGAAGGAGATACGCAGTATTTT. Translating gives CASSLLQNTWTQEGDTQYF.

The sample holds a few counts of this clonotype. The genes are TRBV6-1 and TRBJ2-1, with D maybe TRBD1 (5 bases). The CDR3 has 12 residues. The germline V gene has CDR1 MNHNS and CDR2 SASEGT. The V end lost 6 bases, the J end lost 2 bases, and 5 bases lay between the germline ends. The CDR3 bases are TGTGCCAGCAGACAGGCCTACAATGAGCAGTTCTTC. The encoded protein is CASRQAYNEQFF.

This clonotype was observed at least ten times. The chain recombines TRBV5-1 with TRBJ2-1, with D maybe TRBD2 (6 bases). CDR1 is SGHRS and CDR2 is YFSETQ in the germline V gene. The V end was cut by 1 base, the J end by 1 base, with 9 bases between. The CDR3 has 15 residues. The CDR3 nucleotides read TGCGCCAGCAGCTTGATCGCGGGGTCCTACAATGAGCAGTTCTTC. Encoded protein: CASSLIAGSYNEQFF.

About this clonotype itself: Possible read error: a much larger clone is one base away. This chain uses TRBV9 with TRBJ2-3; 8 bases match TRBD2. Germline CDR1 SGDLS, CDR2 YYNGEE. With V trimmed by 4 bases and J by 0 bases, 4 bases remained unmatched. The CDR3 is made up of 15 amino acids. DNA of the CDR3: TGTGCCAGCAGCCCTCCTAGCGGGAGCACAGATACGCAGTATTTT. Protein: CASSPPSGSTDTQYF. The full variable domain, its missing parts supplied by reference TRBV9 and TRBJ2-3, is DSGVTQTPKHLITATGQRVTLRCSPRSGDLSVYWYQQSLDQGLQFLIQYYNGEERAKGNILERFSAQQFPDLHSELNLSSLELGDSALYFCASSPPSGSTDTQYFGPGTRLTVL.

The table lists this clonotype with many counts. At one end the junction does not follow the germline gene, possibly because of a read error. This sequence joins TRBV29-1 and TRBJ1-2; 9 nucleotides align to TRBD1. Germline lookup yields CDR1 SQVTM and CDR2 ANQGSEA. The CDR3 is 16 residues long. The DNA for the CDR3 is TGCAGCGTTGACGATAGACAGGGGGTCTTTAACTTTGGCTACACCTTC. This translates into CSVDDRQGVFNFGYTF.

The rearrangement uses TRBV11-2 and TRBJ2-3; 11 positions match TRBD2. Germline V gene lookup returns CDR1 SGHAT and CDR2 FQNNGV. The CDR3 has 16 amino acids. V was pared by 1 base and J by 6 bases, with 6 bases of the junction left unmatched. CDR3 sequence reads: CASSLGVTSGTDTQYF. CDR3 DNA sequence: TGTGCCAGCAGCTTAGGAGTGACTAGCGGGACCGATACGCAGTATTTT.

The gene calls are TRBV5-1 and TRBJ1-4; 7 bases are a match to TRBD1. J lost 2 bases, V lost 4 bases, and 5 bases had no gene match. The CDR3 covers 15 residues. Germline V lookup: CDR1 SGHRS, CDR2 YFSETQ. CDR3 bases: TGCGCCAGCAGCGGCAGGGGGTCGACTAATGAAAAACTGTTTTTT. Protein product: CASSGRGSTNEKLFF. Full variable domain (outside the CDR3, taken from reference TRBV5-1 and TRBJ1-4): KAGVTQTPRYLIKTRGQQVTLSCSPISGHRSVSWYQQTPGQGLQFLFEYFSETQRNKGNFPGRFSGRQFSNSRSEMNVSTLELGDSALYLCASSGRGSTNEKLFFGSGTQLSVL.

This clonotype was picked up a small number of times. This sequence joins TRBV7-9 and TRBJ2-7; D call uncertain. Germline loops: CDR1 SEHNR, CDR2 FQNEAQ (reference sequence). CDR3 length: 14 residues. Deletions cut 4 bases from V and 3 bases from J, with 13 bases between. CDR3 coding DNA: TGTGCCAGCAGCTCCCTCTACGAAGACTACGAGCAGTACTTC. It codes for CASSSLYEDYEQYF.

This clonotype was picked up a small number of times. The CDR3 sequence: CASRGTESSGNTIYF. The CDR3, as DNA: TGTGCCAGCAGGGGGACAGAAAGCTCTGGAAACACCATATATTTT. The chain joins TRBV12-3 or TRBV12-4 to TRBJ1-3, with 7 bases aligning to TRBD1. CDR3 length: 15 residues. J gave up 0 bases and V 6 bases, and 5 bases lay outside the gene matches.

This clonotype appeared many times. This chain connects TRBV9 to TRBJ2-1, with 10 positions matching TRBD2. After removal of 2 bases from V and 5 bases from J, the junction contained 4 bases not matched to a gene. CDR1 SGDLS and CDR2 YYNGEE come from the germline V gene. There are 15 residues in the CDR3. In DNA, the CDR3 is TGTGCCAGCAGCGTTCTAGCGGGGGCCAACAATGAGCAGTTCTTC. Translated: CASSVLAGANNEQFF. Supplemented by reference TRBV9 and TRBJ2-1, the full variable domain reads DSGVTQTPKHLITATGQRVTLRCSPRSGDLSVYWYQQSLDQGLQFLIQYYNGEERAKGNILERFSAQQFPDLHSELNLSSLELGDSALYFCASSVLAGANNEQFFGPGTRLTVL.

The chain recombines TRBV7-9 with TRBJ1-1; perhaps TRBD1 as D (5 bases). Trimming removed 4 bases at V and 1 base at J, with 19 bases between. Germline V gene lookup returns CDR1 SEHNR and CDR2 FQNEAQ (reference sequence). The CDR3 runs 17 residues. The DNA for the CDR3 is TGTGCCAGCAGCTCATCTATTCTGGGACGGGGGAACACTGAAGCTTTCTTT. Translating it yields CASSSSILGRGNTEAFF.

This clonotype has at least ten counts. V usage is TRBV12-3 or TRBV12-4 and J usage is TRBJ2-3; D perhaps matches TRBD2 (5 bases). The CDR3 is made up of 17 amino acids. Deletions cut 5 bases from V and 5 bases from J, with 23 bases between. The CDR3: CASSPPDRAIEGDTQYF. The DNA for the CDR3 is TGTGCCAGCAGTCCCCCAGACCGGGCCATAGAGGGAGATACGCAGTATTTT.

The table lists this clonotype with a few counts. The chain employs TRBV29-1 and TRBJ2-2; possibly TRBD1 or TRBD2 for D (5 bases each). Germline-derived CDR1 and CDR2 are SQVTM and ANQGSEA. This CDR3 has 13 amino acids. V lost 5 bases and J 4 bases, leaving 11 bases between the germline ends. Here the CDR3 DNA reads TGCAGCGTTACGGACGGGGCCACCGGGGAGCTGTTTTTT. Amino acids: CSVTDGATGELFF.

In its sample, this clonotype was seen many times. The J gene is TRBJ2-2, the V gene TRBV7-9, with D unclear. Germline CDR1 and CDR2: SEHNR and FQNEAQ (reference sequence). The germline V and J ends were trimmed by 6 bases and 5 bases, with 7 bases remaining between them. The CDR3 sequence is 12 residues long. The CDR3 region is CASSLGTGELFF. The CDR3 coding sequence is TGTGCCAGCAGTTTGGGGACCGGGGAGCTGTTTTTT.

This clonotype was counted at least ten times. V and J are TRBV11-2 and TRBJ1-1; D may be TRBD1 (5 bases). With 5 bases removed from V and 5 bases from J, the gap between germline ends came to 12 bases. Germline CDR1 and CDR2: SGHAT and FQNNGV. The CDR3 is 13 amino acids. The CDR3 bases are TGTGCCAGCAGCGGGAGTTGGGGGACTGAAGCTTTCTTT. Encoded protein: CASSGSWGTEAFF. The variable domain in full, completed from reference TRBV11-2 and TRBJ1-1, reads EAGVAQSPRYKIIEKRQSVAFWCNPISGHATLYWYQQILGQGPKLLIQFQNNGVVDDSQLPKDRFSAERLKGVDSTLKIQPAKLEDSAVYLCASSGSWGTEAFFGQGTRLTVV.

This clonotype was observed a handful of times. This chain joins TRBV27 and TRBJ2-3; 7 bases are a match to TRBD2. V was pared by 5 bases and J by 0 bases, with 8 bases of the junction left unmatched. Germline V gives CDR1 MNHEY, CDR2 SMNVEV (reference sequence). The CDR3 covers 16 residues. The CDR3 DNA reads TGTGCCAGCAGTCCCCGACTAGCAGGGAGCACAGATACGCAGTATTTT. This sequence encodes CASSPRLAGSTDTQYF.

This clonotype was seen a handful of times. The V call is TRBV6-1, the J call TRBJ2-1, with 7 bases lining up with TRBD1. This CDR3 has 21 residues. The germline V gene encodes CDR1 MNHNS and CDR2 SASEGT. V trimming: 4 bases; J trimming: 1 base; junction bases outside the gene matches: 22. The CDR3 sequence: CASSVTGSIGLIPGSYNEQFF. The CDR3 DNA is TGTGCCAGCAGTGTGACAGGGTCGATAGGGCTCATACCGGGGTCCTACAATGAGCAGTTCTTC.

This clonotype was recorded once. This chain connects TRBV18 to TRBJ2-3; 9 nucleotides match TRBD2. CDR3 size: 17 residues. Looked up from germline, CDR1 is KGHSH and CDR2 is LQKENI. The V segment lost 3 bases and the J segment 3 bases; nucleotides outside the gene matches: 10. The CDR3 DNA reads as TGTGCCAGCTCACCGTGGGGCTCTCTAGCGGGGACAGATACGCAGTATTTT. It is translated as CASSPWGSLAGTDTQYF. Full variable domain (outside the CDR3, taken from reference TRBV18 and TRBJ2-3): NAGVMQNPRHLVRRRGQEARLRCSPMKGHSHVYWYRQLPEEGLKFMVYLQKENIIDESGMPKERFSAEFPKEGPSILRIQQVVRGDSAAYFCASSPWGSLAGTDTQYFGPGTRLTVL.

The chain uses TRBV7-9 and TRBJ2-1, with D possibly matching TRBD2 (6 bases). The CDR3 extends over 13 amino acids. The germline V gene has CDR1 SEHNR and CDR2 FQNEAQ (reference sequence). The germline V and J ends were trimmed by 4 bases and 7 bases, with 11 bases remaining between them. The CDR3 coding sequence is TGTGCCAGCAGCTGGGACTGGATAAATGAGCAGTTCTTC. Protein: CASSWDWINEQFF.

This clonotype showed up just a few times. The V gene is TRBV5-6, the J gene TRBJ2-1; tentative D call: TRBD1 (7 bases). The V and J ends lost 0 bases and 10 bases respectively, with 11 bases between them. The CDR3 has 13 residues. Germline CDR1 reads SGHDT; CDR2 reads YYEEEE. CDR3 DNA: TGTGCCAGCAGCTTGGAGGAGGGGGCAGAGCAGTTCTTC. Translated, it gives CASSLEEGAEQFF.

This chain links TRBV6-2 or TRBV6-3 with TRBJ2-6; D tentatively reads TRBD1 or TRBD2 (7 bases each). From germline, CDR1 is MNHEY and CDR2 SVGEGT. V lost 2 bases and J 1 base, leaving 21 bases between the germline ends. This CDR3 has 20 residues. The CDR3 DNA follows: TGTGCCAGCAGTTACCCCGCGGGGAGGGGGCACATGTCTGGGGCCAACGTCCTGACTTTC. Its protein is CASSYPAGRGHMSGANVLTF.

This clonotype was detected only a few times. The chain joins TRBV29-1 to TRBJ2-7; D gene ambiguous. Trimming cost V 2 bases and J 3 bases, with 11 bases left between them. The CDR3 is 13 amino acids. CDR1 and CDR2 from the germline V gene are SQVTM and ANQGSEA. As DNA, the CDR3 is TGCAGCGTTGAACTCGAGGCAGACTACGAGCAGTACTTC. Translation gives CSVELEADYEQYF.

This clonotype showed up many times. The J gene is TRBJ2-5, the V gene TRBV12-3 or TRBV12-4; possibly TRBD2 for D (7 bases). CDR3 length: 15 residues. Trimming left V 6 bases short and J 4 bases short, with 18 bases between. As DNA, the CDR3 is TGTGCCAGCAGCCAAAGGGGGGGCTATTCAGAGACCCAGTACTTC. This codes for CASSQRGGYSETQYF.